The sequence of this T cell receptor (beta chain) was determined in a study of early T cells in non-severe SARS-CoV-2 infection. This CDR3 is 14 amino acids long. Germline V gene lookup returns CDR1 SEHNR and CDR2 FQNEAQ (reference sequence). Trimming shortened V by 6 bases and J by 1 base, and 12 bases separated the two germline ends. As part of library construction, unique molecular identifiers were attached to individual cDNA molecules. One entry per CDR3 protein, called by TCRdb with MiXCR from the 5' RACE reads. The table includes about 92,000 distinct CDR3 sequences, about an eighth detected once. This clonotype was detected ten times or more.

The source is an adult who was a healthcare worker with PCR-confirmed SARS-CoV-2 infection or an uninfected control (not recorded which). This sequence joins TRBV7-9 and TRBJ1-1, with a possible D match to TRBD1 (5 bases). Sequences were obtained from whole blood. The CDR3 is CASSSMGQNTEAFF. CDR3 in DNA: TGTGCCAGCAGTTCAATGGGGCAGAACACTGAAGCTTTCTTT.